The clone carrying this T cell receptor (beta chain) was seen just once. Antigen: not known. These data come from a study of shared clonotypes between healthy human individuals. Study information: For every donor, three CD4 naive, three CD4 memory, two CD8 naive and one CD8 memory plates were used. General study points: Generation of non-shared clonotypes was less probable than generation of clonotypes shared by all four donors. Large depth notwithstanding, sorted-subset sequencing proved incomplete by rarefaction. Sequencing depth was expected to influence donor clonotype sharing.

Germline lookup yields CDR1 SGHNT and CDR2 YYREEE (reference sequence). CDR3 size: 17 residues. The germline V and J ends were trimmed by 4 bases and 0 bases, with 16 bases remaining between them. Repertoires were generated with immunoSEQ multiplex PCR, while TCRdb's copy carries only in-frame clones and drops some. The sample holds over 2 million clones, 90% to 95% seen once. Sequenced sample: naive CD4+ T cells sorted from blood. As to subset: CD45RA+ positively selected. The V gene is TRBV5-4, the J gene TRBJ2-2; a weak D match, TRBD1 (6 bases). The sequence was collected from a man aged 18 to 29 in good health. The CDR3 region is CASSPRHQGTNTGELFF. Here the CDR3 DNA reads TGTGCCAGCAGCCCCAGGCACCAGGGGACGAACACCGGGGAGCTGTTTTTT.